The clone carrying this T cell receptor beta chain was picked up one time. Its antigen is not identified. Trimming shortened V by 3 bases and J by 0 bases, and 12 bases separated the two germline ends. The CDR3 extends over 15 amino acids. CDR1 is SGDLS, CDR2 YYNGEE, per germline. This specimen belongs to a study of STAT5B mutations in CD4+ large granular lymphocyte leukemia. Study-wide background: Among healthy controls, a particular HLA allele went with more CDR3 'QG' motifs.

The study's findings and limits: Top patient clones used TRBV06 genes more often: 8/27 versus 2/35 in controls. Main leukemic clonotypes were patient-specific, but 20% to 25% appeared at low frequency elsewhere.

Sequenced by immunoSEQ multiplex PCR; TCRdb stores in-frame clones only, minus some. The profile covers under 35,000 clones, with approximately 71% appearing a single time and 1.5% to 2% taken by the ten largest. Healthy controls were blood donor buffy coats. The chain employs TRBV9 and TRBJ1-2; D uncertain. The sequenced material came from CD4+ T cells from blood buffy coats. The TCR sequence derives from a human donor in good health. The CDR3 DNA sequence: TGTGCCAGCAGCGCCCGGGCCGAGACTAACTATGGCTACACCTTC. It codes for CASSARAETNYGYTF. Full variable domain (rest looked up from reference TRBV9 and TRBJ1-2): DSGVTQTPKHLITATGQRVTLRCSPRSGDLSVYWYQQSLDQGLQFLIQYYNGEERAKGNILERFSAQQFPDLHSELNLSSLELGDSALYFCASSARAETNYGYTFGSGTRLTVV.